The next 13 T cell receptor beta chains were all read from a single sample in a study of post-analysis software for immune sequencing data (dated by TCRdb to between 2014 and 2017). The library was built by means of PCR. Sequencing was performed on an Illumina HiSeq 2500. To reduce PCR and sequencing biases, unique molecular identifiers were incorporated into the TCR beta cDNA libraries. The public reads were reprocessed in TCRdb via fastp at Q25 and MiXCR, keeping in-frame beta chains. Each record represents a unique CDR3 protein, reported with the most common genes and DNA among its rows. The sample table contains about 540,000 distinct CDR3 sequences; only one count was recorded for less than 40% of them. Clones ranked in the top ten supply 4.5% to 7.5% of the sample. These receptors have no identified antigens. Overall study outcomes, separate from this receptor: Patients showed significantly higher frequencies than controls for 4 or 5 TRBV segments, among them TRBV5-6, TRBV5-1 and TRBV20-1.

The sequencing input was blood. These receptors all come from a girl aged 2-17 years with multiple sclerosis.

This clonotype was detected once. The CDR3 DNA reads as TGTGCCACCATGTCCGAGTCCTACGGGCAGTACTTC. Translating it yields CATMSESYGQYF. The rearrangement links TRBV24-1 to TRBJ2-5; D gene ambiguous. The germline V gene encodes CDR1 KGHDR and CDR2 SFDVKD. Between the trimmed V and J ends, which lost 8 bases and 11 bases, there was a span of 17 bases. CDR3 length: 12 residues.

CDR3 bases: TGTGCCAGCATGACAGGGGAAGGACCAAGTGAAAAACTGTTTTTT. Translation gives CASMTGEGPSEKLFF. V usage is TRBV2 and J usage is TRBJ1-4, with 8 bases that match TRBD1. Unmatched junction bases numbered 11, after V lost 7 bases and J lost 7 bases. Germline V lookup: CDR1 SNHLY, CDR2 FYNNEI. The CDR3 spans 15 residues. Filled out from reference TRBV2 and TRBJ1-4, the complete variable domain reads EPEVTQTPSHQVTQMGQEVILRCVPISNHLYFYWYRQILGQKVEFLVSFYNNEISEKSEIFDDQFSVERPDGSNFTLKIRSTKLEDSAMYFCASMTGEGPSEKLFFGSGTQLSVL.

This sequence joins TRBV28 and TRBJ2-3; possibly TRBD1 for D (6 bases). Germline CDR1 MDHEN, CDR2 SYDVKM. The ends were cut back, 1 base at V and 3 bases at J, with 8 bases in the middle. There are 14 residues in the CDR3. In nucleotides, the CDR3 is TGTGCCAGCAGTTTATTTACAGGGACAGATACGCAGTATTTT. This gives the protein CASSLFTGTDTQYF.

V is TRBV9 and J is TRBJ1-1; no clear D. The CDR3 loop spans 12 amino acids. Germline V CDR1 and CDR2: SGDLS, YYNGEE. The V end lost 0 bases, the J end lost 12 bases, and 12 bases lay between the germline ends. The CDR3 region is CASSVGKGESFF. Written as DNA, the CDR3 is TGTGCCAGCAGCGTAGGTAAGGGTGAGTCTTTCTTT.

The CDR3 region is CASVQGAFNTGELFF. For the CDR3, the DNA is TGCGCCAGCGTCCAGGGGGCCTTTAACACCGGGGAGCTGTTTTTT. The chain has TRBV5-1 and TRBJ2-2, with 8 positions matching TRBD1. CDR1 is SGHRS and CDR2 is YFSETQ in the germline V gene. The CDR3 is 15 amino acids. V shed 7 bases, J shed 2 bases, and the junction held 7 bases outside the gene matches.

This clonotype was seen a few times. This chain links TRBV12-3 or TRBV12-4 with TRBJ2-5; perhaps TRBD2 as D (7 bases). The CDR3 has 12 amino acids. With 1 base removed from V and 11 bases from J, the gap between germline ends came to 11 bases. The CDR3 bases are TGTGCCAGCAGTTTAGAGGGGGGGAAGCAGTACTTC. It codes for CASSLEGGKQYF.

This clonotype has just a few counts. This chain connects TRBV5-1 to TRBJ2-3; weak D call: TRBD2 (5 bases). V was pared by 1 base and J by 3 bases, with 18 bases between. CDR3 size: 17 residues. The germline CDR1 and CDR2 sequences are SGHRS and YFSETQ. CDR3 protein: CASSLFSWAGGTDTQYF. The CDR3 bases are TGCGCCAGCAGCTTGTTTTCTTGGGCAGGAGGAACAGATACGCAGTATTTT.

The sample holds a few counts of this clonotype. The CDR3 is CASSETSGGAREQFF. The CDR3 region has the DNA TGTGCCAGCAGTGAGACTAGCGGGGGGGCACGGGAGCAGTTCTTC. V gene TRBV2 combines with J gene TRBJ2-1; 14 bases fit TRBD2. CDR3 size: 15 residues. J was trimmed by 10 bases and V by 3 bases; bases with no gene match: 5. From germline, CDR1 is SNHLY and CDR2 FYNNEI.

The V gene is TRBV5-1, the J gene TRBJ1-4; 8 nucleotides agree with TRBD1. J gave up 8 bases and V 3 bases, and 21 bases lay outside the gene matches. This CDR3 contains 19 residues. Germline V gene lookup returns CDR1 SGHRS and CDR2 YFSETQ. CDR3 sequence reads: CASSYGTGGGGRIREKLFF. The DNA for the CDR3 is TGCGCCAGCAGCTACGGGACAGGCGGAGGAGGTCGAATTAGGGAAAAACTGTTTTTT.

This chain connects TRBV12-3 or TRBV12-4 to TRBJ2-5; D is undetermined. This CDR3 spans 11 amino acids. V dropped 3 bases and J dropped 11 bases, with 10 bases sitting between them. The CDR3 region has the DNA TGTGCCAGCAGTTTGGCCGGCAAGCAGTACTTC. Translating it yields CASSLAGKQYF.

This clonotype was counted between two and nine times. The chain couples TRBV5-6 to TRBJ2-7; D is perhaps TRBD2 (6 bases). Trimming shortened V by 6 bases and J by 1 base, and 14 bases separated the two germline ends. Germline V gene lookup returns CDR1 SGHDT and CDR2 YYEEEE. The CDR3 is made up of 14 amino acids. DNA of the CDR3: TGTGCCAGCAATGAGGGGAGGTTGTCCTACGAGCAGTACTTC. This gives the protein CASNEGRLSYEQYF.

V is TRBV10-3 and J is TRBJ1-1, with no clear D. This CDR3 spans 13 amino acids. The germline CDR1 and CDR2 sequences are ENHRY and SYGVKD. Trimming cost V 3 bases and J 6 bases, with 11 bases left between them. The CDR3 region is CAISEFNRAEAFF. Written as DNA, the CDR3 is TGTGCCATCAGTGAATTCAACCGGGCTGAAGCTTTCTTT.

This chain joins TRBV5-1 and TRBJ1-1, with unresolved D. With 2 bases removed from V and 1 base from J, the gap between germline ends came to 15 bases. From germline, CDR1 is SGHRS and CDR2 YFSETQ. The CDR3 extends over 16 amino acids. The CDR3 here is CASSFSFGPPNTEAFF. In DNA form, the CDR3 reads TGCGCCAGCAGCTTCAGCTTTGGACCGCCGAACACTGAAGCTTTCTTT.